The entry below describes one T cell receptor (beta chain). What it binds is unknown. Data came from immunoSEQ multiplex PCR; TCRdb stores just in-frame clones and leaves some out. Of around 300,000 clones in the sample, around 87% were seen once. This specimen belongs to a study of cytomegalovirus exposure and HLA in healthy donors. Whole-study context: A later analysis reported the same platform for the roughly 120 validation repertoires and the approximately 720 first-cohort repertoires.

The validation cohort, a group of more than 95 subjects, included the donors and was separate from the approximately 650-subject first cohort. Notes on the study in general: The study flagged around 160 TCR beta chains as cytomegalovirus-associated. The classifier, whose performance was assessed in both the original and validation cohorts, reportedly diagnosed cytomegalovirus status with high specificity and sensitivity.

The CDR3 covers 16 residues. The V and J ends lost 4 bases and 0 bases, in that order; junction bases with no gene match: 2. Per germline, CDR1 SGHRS and CDR2 YFSETQ. The TCR comes from a woman aged 18-29 years in good health and CMV-seronegative. Material: PBMCs. This chain connects TRBV5-1 to TRBJ2-2; 11 positions agree with TRBD2. CDR3 loop: CASSGGLAANTGELFF. As DNA, the CDR3 is TGCGCCAGCAGCGGGGGACTAGCGGCGAACACCGGGGAGCTGTTTTTT.